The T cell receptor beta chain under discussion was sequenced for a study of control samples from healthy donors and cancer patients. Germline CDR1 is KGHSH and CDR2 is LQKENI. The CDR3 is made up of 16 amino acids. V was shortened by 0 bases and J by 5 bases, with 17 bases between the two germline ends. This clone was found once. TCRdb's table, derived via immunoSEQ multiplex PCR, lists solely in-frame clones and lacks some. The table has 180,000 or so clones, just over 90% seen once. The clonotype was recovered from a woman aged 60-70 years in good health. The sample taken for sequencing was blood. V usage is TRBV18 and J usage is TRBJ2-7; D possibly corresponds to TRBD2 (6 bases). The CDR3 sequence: CASSPPVTGGRDEQYF. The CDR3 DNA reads TGTGCCAGCTCACCACCGGTCACAGGAGGGCGCGACGAGCAGTACTTC.